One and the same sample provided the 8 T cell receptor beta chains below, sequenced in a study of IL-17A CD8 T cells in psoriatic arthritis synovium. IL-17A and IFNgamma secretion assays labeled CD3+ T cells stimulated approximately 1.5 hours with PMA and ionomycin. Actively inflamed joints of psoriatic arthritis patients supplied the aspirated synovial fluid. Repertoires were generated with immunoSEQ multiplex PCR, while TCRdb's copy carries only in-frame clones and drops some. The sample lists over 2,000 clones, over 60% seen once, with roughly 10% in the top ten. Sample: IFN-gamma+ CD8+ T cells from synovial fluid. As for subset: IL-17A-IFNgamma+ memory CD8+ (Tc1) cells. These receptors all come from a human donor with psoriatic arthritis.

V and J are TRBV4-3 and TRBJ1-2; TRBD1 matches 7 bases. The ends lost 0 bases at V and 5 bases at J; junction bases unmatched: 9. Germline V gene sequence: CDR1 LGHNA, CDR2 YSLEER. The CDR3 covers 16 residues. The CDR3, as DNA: TGCGCCAGCAGCCAAGAAGGGAGGACAGGACCTTATGGCTACACCTTC. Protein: CASSQEGRTGPYGYTF.

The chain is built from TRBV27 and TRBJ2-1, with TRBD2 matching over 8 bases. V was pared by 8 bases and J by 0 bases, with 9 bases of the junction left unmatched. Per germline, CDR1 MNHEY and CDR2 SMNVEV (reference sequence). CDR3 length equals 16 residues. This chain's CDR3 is CASGGGSGISYNEQFF. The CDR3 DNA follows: TGTGCCAGCGGGGGGGGTAGCGGGATCTCCTACAATGAGCAGTTCTTC.

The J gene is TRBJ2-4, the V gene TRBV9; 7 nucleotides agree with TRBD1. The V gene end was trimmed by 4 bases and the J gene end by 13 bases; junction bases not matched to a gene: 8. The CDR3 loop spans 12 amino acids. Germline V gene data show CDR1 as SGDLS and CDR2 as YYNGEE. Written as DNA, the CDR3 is TGTGCCAGCAGCAAAACCGGGACAGACCAGTACTTC. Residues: CASSKTGTDQYF.

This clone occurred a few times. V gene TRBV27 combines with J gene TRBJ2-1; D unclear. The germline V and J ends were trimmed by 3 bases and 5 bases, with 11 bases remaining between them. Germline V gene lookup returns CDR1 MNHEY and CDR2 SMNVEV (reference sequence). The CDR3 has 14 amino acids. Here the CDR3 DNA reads TGTGCCAGCAGTTTGACATTAGGGAACAATGAGCAGTTCTTC. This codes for CASSLTLGNNEQFF.

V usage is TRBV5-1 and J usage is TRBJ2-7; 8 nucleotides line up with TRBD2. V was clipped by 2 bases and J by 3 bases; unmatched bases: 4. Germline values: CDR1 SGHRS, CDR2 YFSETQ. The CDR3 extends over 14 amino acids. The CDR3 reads CASSLGAGDYEQYV. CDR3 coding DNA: TGCGCCAGCAGCTTAGGAGCGGGAGACTACGAGCAGTACGTC.

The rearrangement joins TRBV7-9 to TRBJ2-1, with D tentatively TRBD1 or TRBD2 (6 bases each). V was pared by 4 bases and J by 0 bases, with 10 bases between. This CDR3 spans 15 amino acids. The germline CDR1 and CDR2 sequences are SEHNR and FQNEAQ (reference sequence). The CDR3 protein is CASSSGAYSYNEQFF. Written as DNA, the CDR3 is TGTGCCAGCAGCTCGGGGGCTTACTCCTACAATGAGCAGTTCTTC.

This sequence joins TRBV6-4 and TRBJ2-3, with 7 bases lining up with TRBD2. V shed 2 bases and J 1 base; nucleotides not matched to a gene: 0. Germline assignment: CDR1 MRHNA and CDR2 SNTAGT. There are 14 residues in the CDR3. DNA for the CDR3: TGTGCCAGCAGTGACGCGGGAGGCACAGATACGCAGTATTTT. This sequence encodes CASSDAGGTDTQYF.

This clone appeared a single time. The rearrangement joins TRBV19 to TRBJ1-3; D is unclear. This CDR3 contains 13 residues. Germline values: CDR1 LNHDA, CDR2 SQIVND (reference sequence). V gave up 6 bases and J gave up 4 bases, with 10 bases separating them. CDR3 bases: TGTGCCAGTAGCACCGGCCTGGGAAACACCATATATTTT. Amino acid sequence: CASSTGLGNTIYF.